These T cell receptor beta chains were read from a single sample in a study of blood T cell repertoires in COVID-19. This table comes from immunoSEQ multiplex PCR, and its TCRdb copy is limited to in-frame clones, with some not included. This sample yields about 210,000 clones, of which about nine tenths are seen a single time; 10% to 13% belongs to the top ten. The sequenced material came from PBMCs or T cells enriched from blood (not recorded which). Receptors were obtained from a man younger than 35 with acute COVID-19. Each CDR3 is given with its conserved first and last residue. The order of the fields is V gene, J gene, clone size, D gene, CDR3 length, CDR3 protein, CDR3 DNA. The D gene is left open where the match is weak. Some rows mark clone size as missing; the rest say once, few, many or name a class of expanded clone.

TRBV9	TRBJ1-4	NA	NA	15	CASSVGAGASEKLFF	TGTGCCAGCAGCGTAGGGGCGGGGGCGTCTGAAAAACTGTTTTTT
TRBV28	TRBJ2-2	NA	NA	14	CASSQQENTGELFF	TGTGCCAGCAGTCAACAGGAGAACACCGGGGAGCTGTTTTTT
TRBV10-3	TRBJ1-2	NA	NA	13	CAISVDSQYGYTF	TGTGCCATCAGTGTGGACAGTCAATATGGCTACACCTTC
TRBV19	TRBJ2-3	NA	NA	20	CASSIGLRGRGAGGVDTQYF	TGTGCCAGTAGTATAGGGCTCAGGGGGCGCGGAGCGGGAGGAGTAGATACGCAGTATTTT
TRBV6-5	TRBJ1-5	NA	TRBD1	15	CASSLTGGGNQPQHF	TGTGCCAGCAGTCTTACAGGGGGTGGGAATCAGCCCCAGCATTTT
TRBV6-2/TRBV6-3	TRBJ2-6	NA	NA	14	CASSFDSGANVLTF	TGTGCCAGCAGTTTTGACAGTGGGGCCAACGTCCTGACTTTC
TRBV28	TRBJ1-1	NA	TRBD1	15	CASHPSGTGGSEAFF	TGTGCCAGCCATCCAAGTGGTACAGGGGGATCTGAAGCTTTCTTT
TRBV30	TRBJ1-5	NA	NA	15	CAWSPGQIAYQPQHF	TGTGCCTGGAGTCCGGGACAAATAGCATACCAGCCCCAGCATTTT
TRBV30	TRBJ2-2	NA	NA	14	CAWSTGFGTGELFF	TGTGCCTGGAGCACAGGGTTTGGGACCGGGGAGCTGTTTTTT
TRBV3-1/TRBV3-2	TRBJ2-5	NA	NA	12	CASSQAGETQYF	TGTGCCAGCAGCCAAGCAGGGGAGACCCAGTACTTC
TRBV3-1/TRBV3-2	TRBJ1-5	NA	NA	15	CASSQDIGTSQPQHF	TGTGCCAGCAGCCAAGATATCGGGACAAGTCAGCCCCAGCATTTT
TRBV7-3	TRBJ2-3	NA	TRBD2	16	CASAPGGAGFLDTQYF	TGTGCCAGCGCCCCGGGAGGAGCGGGATTCTTAGATACGCAGTATTTT
TRBV10-3	TRBJ2-2	NA	TRBD2	17	CAIGREQAGGPSGELFF	TGTGCCATTGGCCGCGAGCAAGCGGGAGGGCCAAGCGGGGAGCTGTTTTTT
TRBV6-4	TRBJ2-3	NA	TRBD2	15	CASSEGTSATDTQYF	TGTGCCAGCAGCGAAGGGACTAGCGCCACAGATACGCAGTATTTT
TRBV27	TRBJ2-2	NA	TRBD1	15	CASSLRTGVAGELFF	TGTGCCAGCAGTTTGAGGACAGGGGTGGCCGGGGAGCTGTTTTTT
TRBV4-1	TRBJ2-1	NA	TRBD1	16	CASSPSGTGGYNEQFF	TGCGCCAGCAGCCCATCCGGGACAGGGGGCTACAATGAGCAGTTCTTC
TRBV5-4	TRBJ2-5	NA	NA	13	CASSSGQQETQYF	TGTGCCAGCAGCTCCGGACAGCAAGAGACCCAGTACTTC
TRBV6-4	TRBJ2-1	NA	NA	15	CASSDSKGDYNEQFF	TGTGCCAGCAGTGACTCGAAAGGGGACTACAATGAGCAGTTCTTC
TRBV11-3	TRBJ2-1	once	TRBD1	16	CASSLAMTGDFNEQFF	TGTGCCAGCAGCTTAGCGATGACAGGGGATTTTAATGAGCAGTTCTTC
TRBV7-3	TRBJ2-7	NA	TRBD2	15	CASSLEGGLGYEQYF	TGTGCCAGCAGCTTAGAGGGGGGACTAGGGTACGAGCAGTACTTC